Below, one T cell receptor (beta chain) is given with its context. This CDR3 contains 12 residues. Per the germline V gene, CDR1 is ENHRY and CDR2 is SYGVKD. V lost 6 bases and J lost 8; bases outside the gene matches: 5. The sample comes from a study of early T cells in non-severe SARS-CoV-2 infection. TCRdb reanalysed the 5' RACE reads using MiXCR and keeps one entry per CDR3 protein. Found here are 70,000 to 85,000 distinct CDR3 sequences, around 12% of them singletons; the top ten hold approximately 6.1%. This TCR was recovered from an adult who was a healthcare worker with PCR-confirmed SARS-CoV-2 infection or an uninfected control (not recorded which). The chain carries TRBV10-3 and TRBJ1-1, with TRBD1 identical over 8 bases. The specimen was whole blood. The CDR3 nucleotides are TGTGCCATCAGCCCGGACAGGGAAGAAGCTTTCTTT. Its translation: CAISPDREEAFF.